This TCR beta chain is drawn from a study of shared clonotypes between healthy human individuals. For the study at large: Per donor, CD8 memory used one plate, CD8 naive used two, CD4 memory used three and CD4 naive used three.

Findings of the study overall: Non-shared clonotypes were found to have lower generation probabilities than the clonotypes that were shared by all four of the sorted-subset donors.

The CDR3 length is 15 residues. Germline CDR1 reads SGHVS; CDR2 reads FNYEAQ. The split of CD4+ cells yielded CD45RA+ naive and CD45RA-negative memory subsets. Execution of the assay was at deep level. Clones were sequenced by immunoSEQ multiplex PCR, and TCRdb holds only the in-frame ones, with some missing. The sample consists of 2 million to 3 million clones, 90% to 95% of them appearing once. Concerning this clone itself: Its antigen is unknown. The junction shows a germline mismatch at one end, possibly a read error.

The source is a man younger than 35 in good health. Some clones in this sample may be carry-over from other donors' samples. The chain uses TRBV7-6 and TRBJ2-7; 11 positions agree with TRBD1. The sequenced sample was naive CD4+ T cells from PBMCs. As for subset: CD45RA+ positively selected. CDR3 DNA: TGTGCCAGCAGCTTGGGGACAGGGGGGTCGTACGGGCAGTACTTC. Protein: CASSLGTGGSYGQYF.